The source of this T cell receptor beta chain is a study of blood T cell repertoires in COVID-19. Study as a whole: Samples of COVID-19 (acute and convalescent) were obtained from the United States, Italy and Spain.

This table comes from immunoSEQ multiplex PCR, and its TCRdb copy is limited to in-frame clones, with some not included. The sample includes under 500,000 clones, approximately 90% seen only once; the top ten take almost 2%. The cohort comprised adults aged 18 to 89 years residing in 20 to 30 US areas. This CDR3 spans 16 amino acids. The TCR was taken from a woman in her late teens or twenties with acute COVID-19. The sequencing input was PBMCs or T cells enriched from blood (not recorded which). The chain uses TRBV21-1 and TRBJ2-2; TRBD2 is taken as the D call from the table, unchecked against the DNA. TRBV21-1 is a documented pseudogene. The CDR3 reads CASSKYTGAPTGELFF. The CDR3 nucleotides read TGTGCCAGCAGCAAATATACGGGAGCGCCCACCGGGGAGCTGTTTTTT.